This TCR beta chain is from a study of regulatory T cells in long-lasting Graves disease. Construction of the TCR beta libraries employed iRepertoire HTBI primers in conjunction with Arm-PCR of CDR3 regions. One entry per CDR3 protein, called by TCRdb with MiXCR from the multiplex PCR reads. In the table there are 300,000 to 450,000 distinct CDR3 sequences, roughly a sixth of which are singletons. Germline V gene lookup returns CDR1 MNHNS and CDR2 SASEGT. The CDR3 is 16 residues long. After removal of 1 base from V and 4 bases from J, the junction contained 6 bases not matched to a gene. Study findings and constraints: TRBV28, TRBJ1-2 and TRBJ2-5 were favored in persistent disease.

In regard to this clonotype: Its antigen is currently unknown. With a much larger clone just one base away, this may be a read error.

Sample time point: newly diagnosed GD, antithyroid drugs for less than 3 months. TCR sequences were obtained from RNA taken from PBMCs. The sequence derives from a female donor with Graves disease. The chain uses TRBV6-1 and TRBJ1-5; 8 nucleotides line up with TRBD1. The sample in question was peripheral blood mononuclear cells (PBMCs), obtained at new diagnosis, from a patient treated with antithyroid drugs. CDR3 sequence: CASSEGRTGNNQPQHF. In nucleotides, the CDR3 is TGTGCCAGCAGTGAAGGGAGGACAGGGAATAATCAGCCCCAGCATTTT.